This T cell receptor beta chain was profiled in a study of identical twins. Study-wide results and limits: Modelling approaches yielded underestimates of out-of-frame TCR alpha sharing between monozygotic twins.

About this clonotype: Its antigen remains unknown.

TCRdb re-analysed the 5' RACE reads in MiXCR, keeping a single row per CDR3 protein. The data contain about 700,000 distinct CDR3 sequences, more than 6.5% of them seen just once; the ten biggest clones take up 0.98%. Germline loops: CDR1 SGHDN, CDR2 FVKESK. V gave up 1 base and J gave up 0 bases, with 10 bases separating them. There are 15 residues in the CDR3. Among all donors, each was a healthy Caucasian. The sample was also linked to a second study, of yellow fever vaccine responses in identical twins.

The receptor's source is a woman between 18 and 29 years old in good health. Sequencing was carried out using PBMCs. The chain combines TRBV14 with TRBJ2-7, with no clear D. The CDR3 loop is CASSQAPGSSYEQYF. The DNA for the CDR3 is TGTGCCAGCAGCCAAGCTCCCGGAAGCTCCTACGAGCAGTACTTC.